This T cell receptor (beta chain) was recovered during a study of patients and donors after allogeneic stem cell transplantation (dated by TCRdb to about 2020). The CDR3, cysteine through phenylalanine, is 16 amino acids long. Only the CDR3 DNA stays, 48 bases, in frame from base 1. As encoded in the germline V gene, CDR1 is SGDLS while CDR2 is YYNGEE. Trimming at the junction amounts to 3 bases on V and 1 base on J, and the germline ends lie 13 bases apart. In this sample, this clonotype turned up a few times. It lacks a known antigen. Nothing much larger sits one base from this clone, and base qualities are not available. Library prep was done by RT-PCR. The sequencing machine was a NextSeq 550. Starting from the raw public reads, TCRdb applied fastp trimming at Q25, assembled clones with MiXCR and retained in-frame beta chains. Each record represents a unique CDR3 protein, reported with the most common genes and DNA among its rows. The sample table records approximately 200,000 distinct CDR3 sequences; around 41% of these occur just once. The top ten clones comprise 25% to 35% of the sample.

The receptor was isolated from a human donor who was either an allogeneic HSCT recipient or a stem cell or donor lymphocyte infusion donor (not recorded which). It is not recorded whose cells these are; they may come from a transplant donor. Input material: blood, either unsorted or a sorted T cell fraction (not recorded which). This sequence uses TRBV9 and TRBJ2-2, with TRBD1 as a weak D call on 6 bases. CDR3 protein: CASSGAQGGNTGELFF. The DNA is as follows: TGTGCCAGCAGCGGAGCACAGGGTGGGAACACCGGGGAGCTGTTTTTT.